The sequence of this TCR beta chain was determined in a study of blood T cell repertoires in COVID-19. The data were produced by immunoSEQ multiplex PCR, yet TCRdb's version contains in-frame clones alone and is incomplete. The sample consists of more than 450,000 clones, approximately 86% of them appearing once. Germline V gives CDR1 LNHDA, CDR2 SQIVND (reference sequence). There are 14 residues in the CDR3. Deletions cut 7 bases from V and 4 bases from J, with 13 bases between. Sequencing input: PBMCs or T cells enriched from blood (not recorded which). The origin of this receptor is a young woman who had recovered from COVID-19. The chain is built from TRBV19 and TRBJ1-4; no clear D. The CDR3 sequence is CASNRGGINEKLFF. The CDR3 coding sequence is TGTGCCAGTAATCGCGGTGGCATTAATGAAAAACTGTTTTTT.